This T cell receptor (beta chain) was sequenced in a study of CD8+ T cells in alopecia areata. As for the study in general: Treated patients were given 5 to 10 mg oral tofacitinib twice daily. General study findings and limits: The presence of one nonresponder keeps the tie between baseline CD8+ expansion and response uncertain.

This clone was seen many times. Its specificity is not known. Treatment in this sample: oral pan-JAK inhibitor, 5-10 mg twice daily. Alopecia areata patients provided lesional scalp punch biopsies and peripheral blood. The sorting of PBMCs gave CD4+ and CD8+ T cells. Looked up from germline, CDR1 is SQVTM and CDR2 is ANQGSEA. CDR3 length: 13 residues. J lost 6 bases, V lost 3 bases, and 5 bases had no gene match. Investigators isolated RNA and reverse transcribed it into cDNA to act as the sequencing template. Profiling relied on immunoSEQ multiplex PCR, and the TCRdb table lists in-frame clones only, not all of them. This table holds about 220,000 clones, about 58% found once.

The sequences come from CD4+ T cells sorted from blood, collected at week 4, from a patient treated with tofacitinib. The sequence was collected from a human donor with alopecia areata. The J gene is TRBJ2-1, the V gene TRBV29-1; 7 nucleotides align to TRBD1. The CDR3 nucleotides read TGCAGCGTTGAGGATGGGACAGCCAATGAGCAGTTCTTC. Protein product: CSVEDGTANEQFF.